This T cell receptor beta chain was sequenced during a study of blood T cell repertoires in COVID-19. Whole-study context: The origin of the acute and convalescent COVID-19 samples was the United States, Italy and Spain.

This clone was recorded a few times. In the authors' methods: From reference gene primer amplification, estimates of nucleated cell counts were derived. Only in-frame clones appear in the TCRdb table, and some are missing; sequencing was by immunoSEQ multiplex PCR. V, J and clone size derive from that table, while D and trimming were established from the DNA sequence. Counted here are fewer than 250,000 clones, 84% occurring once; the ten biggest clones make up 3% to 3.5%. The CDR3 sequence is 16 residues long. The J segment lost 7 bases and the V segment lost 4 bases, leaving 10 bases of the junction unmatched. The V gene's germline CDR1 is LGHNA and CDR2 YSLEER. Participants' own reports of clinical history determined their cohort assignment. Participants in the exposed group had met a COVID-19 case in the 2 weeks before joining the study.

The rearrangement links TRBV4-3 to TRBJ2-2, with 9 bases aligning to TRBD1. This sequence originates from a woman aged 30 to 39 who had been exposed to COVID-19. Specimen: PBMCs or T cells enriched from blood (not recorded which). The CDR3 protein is CASSPTTGTGIGELFF. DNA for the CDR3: TGCGCCAGCAGCCCCACGACCGGGACAGGGATCGGGGAGCTGTTTTTT.